This T cell receptor (beta chain) was captured in a study of Ad26.COV2.S vaccination and SARS-CoV-2 variants. Across the study: Recipients of Ad26.COV2.S got it intramuscularly, once or twice 56 days apart.

TCRdb's table, derived via immunoSEQ multiplex PCR, lists solely in-frame clones and lacks some. This table holds roughly 700,000 clones, 89% found once. Comments on this clone: Its antigen remains unidentified.

Study-wide results and limits: Comparable non-spike TCR breadth was observed in vaccine and placebo recipients.

Germline V lookup: CDR1 SGHAT, CDR2 FQDESV (reference sequence). The CDR3 spans 14 residues. Germline trimming cut 5 bases from V and 10 bases from J; bases unmatched to any gene: 7. Regarding treatment: roughly 20 received Ad26.COV2.S at low or high dose, single or two shots; 5 received placebo; per-sample allocation not given. Each sample was drawn 63 days after the first injection (of vaccine or placebo). This receptor was taken from a person aged 18-65 years who received the Ad26.COV2.S COVID-19 vaccine or a placebo. The J gene is TRBJ2-1, the V gene TRBV11-1, with 11 bases matching TRBD1. The source was peripheral blood, collected in a trial of Ad26.COV2.S vaccine versus placebo. The CDR3 region is CASSLGTGGLEQFF. The CDR3 nucleotides are TGTGCCAGCAGCCTCGGGACAGGGGGATTGGAGCAGTTCTTC.